A single sample is the source of the 31 T cell receptor beta chains below, sequenced in a study of blood T cell repertoires in COVID-19. Some clones are missing from TCRdb's copy, which holds only in-frame ones; the method was immunoSEQ multiplex PCR. The sample lists 40,000 or so clones; approximately 93% were seen once. The sequenced sample was peripheral blood. The receptors originated from a man over 45 with active COVID-19.

J is TRBJ1-2 and V is TRBV6-5; D is unresolved. The CDR3 is 14 amino acids. Trimming left V 7 bases short and J 4 bases short, with 16 bases between. Germline-derived CDR1 and CDR2 are MNHEY and SVGAGI. The CDR3, as DNA: TGTGCCAGCACCGCGGGCAGTTTAATCTATGGCTACACCTTC. This gives the protein CASTAGSLIYGYTF.

V is TRBV19 and J is TRBJ2-1, with D maybe TRBD1 (5 bases). The V gene lost 2 bases and the J gene lost 4 bases, with 6 bases spanning the gap. The CDR3 covers 13 residues. The V gene's germline CDR1 is LNHDA and CDR2 SQIVND (reference sequence). CDR3: CASSIKGYNEQFF. The CDR3 DNA reads TGTGCCAGTAGTATAAAGGGGTACAATGAGCAGTTCTTC.

This chain connects TRBV29-1 to TRBJ2-3; TRBD1 matches 8 bases. The length of the CDR3 is 14 residues. Germline V CDR1 and CDR2: SQVTM, ANQGSEA. V shed 5 bases and J 1 base; nucleotides not matched to a gene: 5. CDR3 protein: CSVTDRVGTDTQYF. The CDR3 coding sequence is TGCAGCGTTACGGACAGGGTTGGCACAGATACGCAGTATTTT.

V and J are TRBV6-6 and TRBJ1-6; D possibly corresponds to TRBD1 (5 bases). CDR3 length: 13 amino acids. V gave up 6 bases and J gave up 9 bases, with 12 bases separating them. The germline CDR1 and CDR2 sequences are MNHNY and SVGAGI (reference sequence). The CDR3 region has the DNA TGTGCCAGCAGGGGGACGGGGGGTTCACCCCTCCACTTT. This encodes CASRGTGGSPLHF.

This clone has a single count. V is TRBV27 and J is TRBJ1-1, with 10 bases lining up with TRBD1. The CDR3 is made up of 15 amino acids. V shed 4 bases, J shed 0 bases, and the junction held 2 bases outside the gene matches. Germline V gene sequence: CDR1 MNHEY, CDR2 SMNVEV (reference sequence). CDR3 sequence (DNA): TGTGCCAGCAGTTCGGGACAGGGGATGAACACTGAAGCTTTCTTT. This translates into CASSSGQGMNTEAFF.

The chain links TRBV6-2 or TRBV6-3 to TRBJ2-5; TRBD1 agrees at 9 bases. The CDR3 runs 16 residues. Germline V gene sequence: CDR1 MNHEY, CDR2 SVGEGT. Germline trimming cut 6 bases from V and 5 bases from J; bases unmatched to any gene: 13. CDR3 coding DNA: TGTGCCAGCAGCCAGGTCCCGGGACAGGGTTCCGAGACCCAGTACTTC. Translating it yields CASSQVPGQGSETQYF.

The chain uses TRBV18 and TRBJ2-1; 8 bases map to TRBD1. V lost 5 bases and J lost 5; bases outside the gene matches: 8. This CDR3 is built from 15 residues. Germline assignment: CDR1 KGHSH and CDR2 LQKENI. CDR3 sequence: CASSLGQGPHNEQFF. In DNA form, the CDR3 reads TGTGCCAGCTCATTAGGACAGGGTCCTCACAATGAGCAGTTCTTC.

The rearrangement joins TRBV27 to TRBJ2-7; TRBD2 aligns across 10 bases. From germline, CDR1 is MNHEY and CDR2 SMNVEV (reference sequence). Germline trimming cut 10 bases from V and 3 bases from J; bases unmatched to any gene: 12. CDR3 size: 15 residues. CDR3 sequence: CATRMPRLAGYEQYF. The CDR3 nucleotides read TGTGCCACCCGAATGCCCCGACTAGCGGGCTACGAGCAGTACTTC.

V is TRBV14 and J is TRBJ2-7, with TRBD2 matching 9 bases. The germline CDR1 and CDR2 sequences are SGHDN and FVKESK. The CDR3 has 15 residues. V was pared by 4 bases and J by 6 bases, with 10 bases of the junction left unmatched. The CDR3 DNA reads as TGTGCCAGCAGCCCCCTCGGCGGGAGGGCCCGCGAGCAGTACTTC. As protein: CASSPLGGRAREQYF.

This clone was seen just once. The rearrangement links TRBV15 to TRBJ1-5; unclear D gene. CDR1 and CDR2 (germline): LNHNV, YYDKDF (reference sequence). Trimming left V 5 bases short and J 3 bases short, with 5 bases between. This CDR3 is built from 12 residues. CDR3 coding DNA: TGTGCCACCAGCTCCTACAATCAGCCCCAGCATTTT. It encodes CATSSYNQPQHF.

This chain joins TRBV6-1 and TRBJ2-1; TRBD2 matches at 11 bases. From germline, CDR1 is MNHNS and CDR2 SASEGT. J was trimmed by 4 bases and V by 2 bases; bases with no gene match: 1. CDR3 length equals 15 residues. The CDR3 loop reads CASSELAGGYNEQFF. The DNA for the CDR3 is TGTGCCAGCAGTGAATTAGCGGGAGGGTACAATGAGCAGTTCTTC.

V usage is TRBV7-8 and J usage is TRBJ2-7; unclear D gene. V was pared by 5 bases and J by 0 bases, with 14 bases between. CDR1 SGHVS and CDR2 FQNEAQ come from the germline V gene. The CDR3 spans 15 residues. CDR3 nucleotide sequence: TGTGCCAGCAGCCCTATCGATCCCCCCTCCTACGAGCAGTACTTC. Protein: CASSPIDPPSYEQYF.

The J gene is TRBJ1-5, the V gene TRBV21-1; TRBD1 is taken as the D call from the table, unchecked against the DNA. TRBV21-1 represents a pseudogene. This CDR3 region has 17 residues. The CDR3 bases are TGTGCCAGCACCGATGCAGGGCCTCCCCGAGACAATCAGCCCCAGCATTTT. Protein product: CASTDAGPPRDNQPQHF.

V usage is TRBV2 and J usage is TRBJ2-7; tentative D call: TRBD2 (5 bases). The CDR3 spans 11 residues. V was trimmed by 5 bases and J by 6 bases, leaving 8 bases between them. Germline V gene data show CDR1 as SNHLY and CDR2 as FYNNEI. CDR3 sequence (DNA): TGTGCCAGCAGTCCAGGACTCGAGCAGTACTTC. Amino acid sequence: CASSPGLEQYF.

J is TRBJ1-1 and V is TRBV29-1; no clear D. The V and J ends lost 4 bases and 8 bases respectively, with 8 bases between them. This CDR3 is built from 10 residues. The germline gives CDR1 SQVTM, CDR2 ANQGSEA. The CDR3 DNA follows: TGCAGCGTTGGCCGGGAAGAAGCTTTCTTT. Translation: CSVGREEAFF.

This sequence joins TRBV6-5 and TRBJ1-6; D is perhaps TRBD1 (5 bases). Trimming took off 6 bases at V and 2 bases at J, with 11 bases between the two ends. This CDR3 spans 15 amino acids. Per the germline V gene, CDR1 is MNHEY and CDR2 is SVGAGI. The CDR3 DNA follows: TGTGCCAGCAGCCTAGGACAAGCCTATAATTCACCCCTCCACTTT. Translating gives CASSLGQAYNSPLHF.

The chain has TRBV9 and TRBJ2-7; a possible D gene is TRBD2 (5 bases). The V and J ends lost 0 bases and 1 base respectively, with 14 bases between them. The germline V gene encodes CDR1 SGDLS and CDR2 YYNGEE. The CDR3 has 16 amino acids. The chain's CDR3 is CASSVADSALSYEQYF. CDR3 DNA: TGTGCCAGCAGCGTAGCTGATAGCGCATTGTCCTACGAGCAGTACTTC.

The chain recombines TRBV9 with TRBJ2-3, with unresolved D. Trimming shortened V by 4 bases and J by 0 bases, and 18 bases separated the two germline ends. The CDR3 loop spans 17 amino acids. The germline gives CDR1 SGDLS, CDR2 YYNGEE. CDR3 loop: CASSPSGYLSSTDTQYF. In nucleotides, the CDR3 is TGTGCCAGCAGCCCTTCAGGCTATCTATCTAGCACAGATACGCAGTATTTT.

This chain connects TRBV2 to TRBJ2-1; weak D call: TRBD1 (6 bases). This CDR3 has 13 residues. V lost 4 bases to trimming and J lost 10 bases, with 14 bases between them. Germline CDR1 and CDR2: SNHLY and FYNNEI. CDR3 region: CASSGDTGGEQFF. CDR3 DNA sequence: TGTGCCAGCAGTGGGGACACAGGCGGGGAGCAGTTCTTC. The variable domain in full, completed from reference TRBV2 and TRBJ2-1, reads EPEVTQTPSHQVTQMGQEVILRCVPISNHLYFYWYRQILGQKVEFLVSFYNNEISEKSEIFDDQFSVERPDGSNFTLKIRSTKLEDSAMYFCASSGDTGGEQFFGPGTRLTVL.

This sequence joins TRBV7-6 and TRBJ2-7; maybe TRBD1 (6 bases). The V gene's germline CDR1 is SGHVS and CDR2 FNYEAQ. Trimming took off 4 bases at V and 3 bases at J, with 13 bases between the two ends. CDR3 length: 14 residues. The DNA of the CDR3 is TGTGCCAGCAGCTCAGGAGCAGGGGACTACGAGCAGTACTTC. Amino acid sequence: CASSSGAGDYEQYF.

This clone was recorded only once. The chain is built from TRBV5-1 and TRBJ2-7; 9 nucleotides align to TRBD1. Germline V gene sequence: CDR1 SGHRS, CDR2 YFSETQ. This CDR3 contains 16 residues. The J segment lost 3 bases and the V segment lost 1 base, leaving 8 bases of the junction unmatched. The CDR3 is CASSLRGQGSFYEQYF. In nucleotides, the CDR3 is TGCGCCAGCAGCTTGAGGGGACAGGGTTCATTCTACGAGCAGTACTTC.

The J gene is TRBJ1-2, the V gene TRBV5-6; TRBD1 aligns across 8 bases. CDR1 and CDR2 from the germline V gene are SGHDT and YYEEEE. V dropped 3 bases and J dropped 0; count of bases not matched to a gene: 7. This CDR3 is built from 16 residues. CDR3 nucleotide sequence: TGTGCCAGCAGCTCGGACAGGGAGCGGGCTAACTATGGCTACACCTTC. Protein: CASSSDRERANYGYTF.

The V and J genes are TRBV30 and TRBJ2-3, with D maybe TRBD2 (6 bases). The CDR3 consists of 21 residues. The germline gives CDR1 GTSNPN, CDR2 SVGIG (reference sequence). The V and J ends lost 0 bases and 0 bases respectively, with 28 bases between them. The CDR3 reads CAWSVVRGLFLTPDSTDTQYF. The CDR3 DNA is TGTGCCTGGAGTGTAGTCCGGGGACTTTTCCTTACGCCCGACAGCACAGATACGCAGTATTTT.

The J gene is TRBJ1-1, the V gene TRBV11-2, with TRBD1 matching 8 bases. Germline CDR1 is SGHAT and CDR2 is FQNNGV. With V trimmed by 5 bases and J by 6 bases, 11 bases remained unmatched. The CDR3 has 15 amino acids. CDR3: CASSDDTGTGSEAFF. CDR3 coding DNA: TGTGCCAGCAGCGATGACACCGGGACAGGTTCTGAAGCTTTCTTT.

The rearrangement uses TRBV19 and TRBJ1-1, with D perhaps matching TRBD1 (5 bases). Trimming removed 2 bases from V and 0 bases from J, with 13 bases in between. Looked up from germline, CDR1 is LNHDA and CDR2 is SQIVND (reference sequence). The CDR3 length is 16 residues. The CDR3 loop reads CASSILTGGMNTEAFF. The CDR3 DNA is TGTGCCAGTAGTATACTCACCGGGGGTATGAACACTGAAGCTTTCTTT.

The rearrangement links TRBV4-1 to TRBJ1-3; no clear D. CDR3 length: 14 amino acids. The V gene lost 1 base and the J gene lost 0 bases, with 4 bases spanning the gap. Germline V CDR1 and CDR2: MGHRA, YSYEKL. CDR3 amino acids: CASSQGASGNTIYF. The CDR3 coding sequence is TGCGCCAGCAGCCAAGGGGCCTCTGGAAACACCATATATTTT.

The chain recombines TRBV19 with TRBJ1-1; D gene ambiguous. Germline values: CDR1 LNHDA, CDR2 SQIVND (reference sequence). Trimming removed 9 bases at V and 0 bases at J, with 17 bases between. The CDR3 has 15 amino acids. CDR3 nucleotide sequence: TGTGCCAGCCCCGAACGTGGCTTTCTGAACACTGAAGCTTTCTTT. It specifies CASPERGFLNTEAFF. Based on the CDR3 plus reference TRBV19 and TRBJ1-1, the full variable domain is DGGITQSPKYLFRKEGQNVTLSCEQNLNHDAMYWYRQDPGQGLRLIYYSQIVNDFQKGDIAEGYSVSREKKESFPLTVTSAQKNPTAFYLCASPERGFLNTEAFFGQGTRLTVV.

This chain connects TRBV2 to TRBJ2-5; tentatively, D is TRBD1 (5 bases). Germline V lookup: CDR1 SNHLY, CDR2 FYNNEI. The length of the CDR3 is 13 residues. V lost 4 bases to trimming and J lost 4 bases, with 10 bases between them. The CDR3 sequence is CASSADMAETQYF. The CDR3 DNA sequence: TGTGCCAGCAGTGCGGACATGGCAGAGACCCAGTACTTC.

V usage is TRBV30 and J usage is TRBJ2-7; possible D gene TRBD2, 6 bases. The CDR3 length is 15 residues. Trimming left V 1 base short and J 5 bases short, with 18 bases between. Germline V lookup: CDR1 GTSNPN, CDR2 SVGIG (reference sequence). The CDR3 nucleotides read TGTGCCTGGAGTGGGGGGGTCGCGGGAAGAGACGAGCAGTACTTC. Its translation is CAWSGGVAGRDEQYF.

The chain carries TRBV3-1 (or the pseudogene TRBV3-2) and TRBJ2-5, with 7 nucleotides matching TRBD2. The germline CDR1 and CDR2 sequences are LGHDT and YNNKEL (reference sequence). With 4 bases clipped from V and 5 bases from J, the junction kept 7 bases outside the gene matches. The CDR3 consists of 14 residues. The CDR3 sequence is CASSPPTSWETQYF. As DNA, the CDR3 is TGTGCCAGCAGCCCCCCGACTAGCTGGGAGACCCAGTACTTC.

The chain combines TRBV9 with TRBJ1-5; D may be TRBD1 (6 bases). Germline V CDR1 and CDR2: SGDLS, YYNGEE. This CDR3 has 15 residues. V was pared by 0 bases and J by 0 bases, with 7 bases between. CDR3 loop: CASSVGTASNQPQHF. The CDR3 DNA follows: TGTGCCAGCAGCGTAGGGACAGCTAGCAATCAGCCCCAGCATTTT.